Below, 2 T cell receptor beta chains from the same sample are listed, as sequenced in a study of T cell repertoires in cytomegalovirus infection. Their recognized antigens are unknown. TCRdb called the reads again in MiXCR, with one record for every CDR3 protein. Of under 350,000 distinct CDR3 sequences detected, roughly a fifth appear once; the ten largest clones hold roughly 19%. Sequencing used cultured PBMCs, obtained from culture after CMV antigen stimulation. These receptors came from a human donor in good health (CMV status not recorded). Some clones in this sample may be carry-over from other donors' samples.

Here the CDR3 DNA reads TGTGCCAGCAGCGTATCGCTAGGTGACACTGAAGCTTTCTTT. Residues: CASSVSLGDTEAFF. The chain recombines TRBV9 with TRBJ1-1; D remains ambiguous. CDR3 length: 14 residues. Germline CDR1 SGDLS, CDR2 YYNGEE. Between the trimmed V and J ends, which lost 1 base and 3 bases, there was a span of 10 bases. The variable domain in full, completed from reference TRBV9 and TRBJ1-1, reads DSGVTQTPKHLITATGQRVTLRCSPRSGDLSVYWYQQSLDQGLQFLIQYYNGEERAKGNILERFSAQQFPDLHSELNLSSLELGDSALYFCASSVSLGDTEAFFGQGTRLTVV.

This clonotype has only a few counts. The chain combines TRBV4-1 with TRBJ2-1; no clear D gene. The CDR3 is made up of 14 amino acids. The germline V gene encodes CDR1 MGHRA and CDR2 YSYEKL. Trimming shortened V by 1 base and J by 7 bases, and 11 bases separated the two germline ends. CDR3 DNA sequence: TGCGCCAGCAGCCAAGTCTTTGACGGTAATGAGCAGTTCTTC. It codes for CASSQVFDGNEQFF.